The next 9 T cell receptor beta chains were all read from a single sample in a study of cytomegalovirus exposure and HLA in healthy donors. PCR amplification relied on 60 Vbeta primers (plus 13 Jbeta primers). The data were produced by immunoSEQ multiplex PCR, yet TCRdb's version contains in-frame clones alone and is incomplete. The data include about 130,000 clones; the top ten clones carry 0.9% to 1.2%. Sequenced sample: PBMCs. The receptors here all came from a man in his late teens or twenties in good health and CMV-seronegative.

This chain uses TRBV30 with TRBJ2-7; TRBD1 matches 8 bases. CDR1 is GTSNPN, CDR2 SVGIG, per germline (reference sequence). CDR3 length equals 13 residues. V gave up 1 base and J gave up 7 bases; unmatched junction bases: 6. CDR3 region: CAWSEGQGIEQYF. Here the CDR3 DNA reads TGTGCCTGGAGTGAAGGACAGGGTATTGAGCAGTACTTC.

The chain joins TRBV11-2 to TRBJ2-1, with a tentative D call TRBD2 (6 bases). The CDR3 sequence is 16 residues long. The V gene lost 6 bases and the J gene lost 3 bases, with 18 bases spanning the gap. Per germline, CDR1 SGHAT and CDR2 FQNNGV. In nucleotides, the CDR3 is TGTGCCAGCAGTCCACCGGGACTCGAAGGCTACAATGAGCAGTTCTTC. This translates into CASSPPGLEGYNEQFF.

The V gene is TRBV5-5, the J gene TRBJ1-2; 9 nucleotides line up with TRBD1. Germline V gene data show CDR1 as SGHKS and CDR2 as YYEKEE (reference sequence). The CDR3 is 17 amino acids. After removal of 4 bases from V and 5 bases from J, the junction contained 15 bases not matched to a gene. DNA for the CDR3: TGTGCCAGCAGCCTGGAGGGGACAGGGTCGGGGGTGTATGGCTACACCTTC. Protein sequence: CASSLEGTGSGVYGYTF.

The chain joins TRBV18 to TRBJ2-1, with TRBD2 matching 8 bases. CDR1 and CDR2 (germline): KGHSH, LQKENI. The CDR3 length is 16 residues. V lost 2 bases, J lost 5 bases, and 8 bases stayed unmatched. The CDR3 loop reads CASSPFISGVNNEQFF. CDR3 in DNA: TGTGCCAGCTCACCATTTATTAGCGGGGTTAACAATGAGCAGTTCTTC.

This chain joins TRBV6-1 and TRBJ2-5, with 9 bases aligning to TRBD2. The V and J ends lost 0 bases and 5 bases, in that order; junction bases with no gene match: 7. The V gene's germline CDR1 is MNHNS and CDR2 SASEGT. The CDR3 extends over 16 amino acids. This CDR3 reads CASSEASGSSFETQYF. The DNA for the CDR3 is TGTGCCAGCAGTGAAGCTAGCGGGAGCAGTTTTGAGACCCAGTACTTC.

CDR3 protein: CASSRSLSGGVRGTDTQYF. The CDR3 coding sequence is TGCGCCAGCAGCCGGAGCCTGAGCGGGGGGGTTCGAGGGACAGATACGCAGTATTTT. The V and J genes are TRBV4-1 and TRBJ2-3, with 10 positions matching TRBD2. The CDR3 consists of 19 residues. CDR1 and CDR2 from the germline V gene are MGHRA and YSYEKL. V shed 4 bases and J 3 bases; nucleotides not matched to a gene: 16.

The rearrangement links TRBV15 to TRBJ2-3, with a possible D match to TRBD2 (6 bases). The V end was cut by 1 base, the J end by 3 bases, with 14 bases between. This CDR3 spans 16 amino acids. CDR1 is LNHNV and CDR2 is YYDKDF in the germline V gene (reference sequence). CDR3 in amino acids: CATSRGGTAKTDTQYF. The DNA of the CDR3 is TGTGCCACCAGCAGAGGCGGGACCGCGAAAACAGATACGCAGTATTTT.

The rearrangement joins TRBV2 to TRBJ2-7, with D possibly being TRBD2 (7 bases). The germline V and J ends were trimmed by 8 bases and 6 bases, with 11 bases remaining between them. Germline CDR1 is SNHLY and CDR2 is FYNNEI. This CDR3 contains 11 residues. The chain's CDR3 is CASGGAGEQYF. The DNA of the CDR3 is TGTGCCAGCGGGGGGGCCGGCGAGCAGTACTTC.

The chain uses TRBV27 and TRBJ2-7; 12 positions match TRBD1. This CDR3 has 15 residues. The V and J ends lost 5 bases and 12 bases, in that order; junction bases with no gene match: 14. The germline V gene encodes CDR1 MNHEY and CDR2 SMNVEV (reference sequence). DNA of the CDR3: TGTGCCAGCAGTCGGTTGGGACAGGGGGCACTAGCGCCGTACTTC. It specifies CASSRLGQGALAPYF.